Presented here are 19 T cell receptor beta chains from one specimen sequenced in a study of human T cells and chemical hapten exposure. Whole blood, unfractionated, served as the material for total RNA extraction. MiXCR was run by TCRdb on the 5' RACE reads, yielding one entry per CDR3 protein. Here the sample spans 110,000 or so distinct CDR3 sequences, approximately 19% being singletons. These receptors all come from a human donor in good health.

The chain has TRBV5-1 and TRBJ2-1; D is perhaps TRBD1 (5 bases). The V end was cut by 0 bases, the J end by 0 bases, with 19 bases between. Germline CDR1 and CDR2: SGHRS and YFSETQ. The CDR3 loop spans 19 amino acids. CDR3 in amino acids: CASSLAVDRPPSSYNEQFF. CDR3 nucleotides: TGCGCCAGCAGCTTGGCCGTCGACAGACCCCCGAGCTCCTACAATGAGCAGTTCTTC.

The genes are TRBV6-1 and TRBJ2-6, with D tentatively TRBD1 or TRBD2 (5 bases each). The CDR3 has 17 amino acids. The V gene lost 0 bases and the J gene lost 1 base, with 10 bases spanning the gap. CDR1 is MNHNS, CDR2 SASEGT, per germline. CDR3 in DNA: TGTGCCAGCAGTGAAGCGGCAGGGAGATCTGGGGCCAACGTCCTGACTTTC. Translated, it gives CASSEAAGRSGANVLTF.

A few counts support this clonotype. The chain carries TRBV6-5 and TRBJ2-7; D gene ambiguous. Germline CDR1 reads MNHEY; CDR2 reads SVGAGI. The CDR3 totals 14 residues. V was shortened by 6 bases and J by 2 bases, with 14 bases between the two germline ends. CDR3 residues: CASRAGVPPYEQYF. The CDR3 nucleotides are TGTGCCAGCAGAGCAGGTGTTCCTCCCTACGAGCAGTACTTC.

The CDR3 DNA reads as TGTGCCAGCAGCTTAGCCATGAGCAGGGGGACGCTTCAAGAGACCCAGTACTTC. Translation gives CASSLAMSRGTLQETQYF. The chain links TRBV7-9 to TRBJ2-5, with 7 bases matching TRBD1. Per germline, CDR1 SEHNR and CDR2 FQNEAQ (reference sequence). The CDR3 runs 18 residues. With 0 bases clipped from V and 2 bases from J, the junction kept 12 bases outside the gene matches.

There are a few counts of this clonotype. J is TRBJ2-5 and V is TRBV6-5; 13 nucleotides match TRBD2. After removal of 6 bases from V and 2 bases from J, the junction contained 9 bases not matched to a gene. Germline V lookup: CDR1 MNHEY, CDR2 SVGAGI. The CDR3 has 17 residues. CDR3 nucleotide sequence: TGTGCCAGCAGCTATTGGGGGACTAGCGGGGCTCAAGAGACCCAGTACTTC. Its translation: CASSYWGTSGAQETQYF.

This clonotype was detected a few times. The J gene is TRBJ2-6, the V gene TRBV6-5; 9 bases line up with TRBD2. CDR3 length: 15 amino acids. Trimming at V came to 6 bases and at J to 4 bases, leaving 4 bases not matched to a gene. CDR1 is MNHEY and CDR2 is SVGAGI in the germline V gene. The CDR3 DNA reads as TGTGCCAGCAGGTTAGCGGGAGCCGGGGCCAACGTCCTGACTTTC. Translation gives CASRLAGAGANVLTF.

The chain has TRBV27 and TRBJ2-7, with D perhaps assigned TRBD1 or TRBD2 (5 bases each). V was trimmed by 3 bases and J by 7 bases, leaving 13 bases between them. CDR1 is MNHEY, CDR2 SMNVEV, per germline (reference sequence). This CDR3 is 13 amino acids long. This CDR3 reads CASSLVWGMEQYF. CDR3 in DNA: TGTGCCAGCAGTTTGGTTTGGGGGATGGAGCAGTACTTC.

The chain joins TRBV5-4 to TRBJ1-6; tentatively, D is TRBD1 (6 bases). Germline CDR1 SGHNT, CDR2 YYREEE (reference sequence). The ends were cut back, 4 bases at V and 10 bases at J, with 12 bases in the middle. This CDR3 is built from 13 residues. The CDR3 DNA sequence: TGTGCCAGCAGCCCCAGGGGCGGGTCACCCCTCCACTTT. Translated, it gives CASSPRGGSPLHF.

The CDR3 DNA sequence: TGTGCCAGCTCACCCCGGGACAGGGGGCCGAGTGCCCGGCCCCAGCATTTT. This encodes CASSPRDRGPSARPQHF. The V gene is TRBV18, the J gene TRBJ1-5, with TRBD1 matching 12 bases. Unmatched junction bases numbered 12, after V lost 3 bases and J lost 9 bases. The V gene's germline CDR1 is KGHSH and CDR2 LQKENI. The CDR3 loop spans 17 amino acids.

V gene TRBV20-1 combines with J gene TRBJ2-7, with D perhaps TRBD2 (5 bases). V was clipped by 6 bases and J by 6 bases, with 21 bases between them. The CDR3 runs to 14 residues. CDR1 DFQATT and CDR2 SNEGSKA come from the germline V gene (reference sequence). Here the CDR3 DNA reads TGCAGTGCCTGGGAATCCCCTTCGGGATCCGAGCAGTACTTC. Protein: CSAWESPSGSEQYF.

About this clonotype: Without the conserved terminal phenylalanine or tryptophan, this CDR3 likely stems from a read error. The rearrangement joins TRBV29-1 to TRBJ1-5, with TRBD1 as a possible D gene (5 bases). Germline V gene sequence: CDR1 SQVTM, CDR2 ANQGSEA. The V gene lost 5 bases and the J gene lost 1 base, with 12 bases spanning the gap. This CDR3 comprises 14 residues. The DNA for the CDR3 is TGCAGCGTTTTAATGGGGGGGAGCAATCAGCCCCAGCATTCT. Protein: CSVLMGGSNQPQHS.

The chain has TRBV9 and TRBJ2-1, with TRBD2 matching 9 bases. The junction had 10 bases not matched to a gene; V was cut back by 3 bases and J by 9 bases. Germline V gene data show CDR1 as SGDLS and CDR2 as YYNGEE. The CDR3 consists of 15 residues. DNA of the CDR3: TGTGCCAGCAGCGCCGTAGCGGGAGCGGCGGGTGAGCAGTTCTTC. As protein: CASSAVAGAAGEQFF.

For this clonotype: The junction differs from germline at one of its ends, possibly a read error. The genes are TRBV4-1 and TRBJ1-4, with D possibly being TRBD1 (6 bases). The length of the CDR3 is 19 residues. Germline V gene lookup returns CDR1 MGHRA and CDR2 YSYEKL. Here the CDR3 reads CVSSQDSPGDTSANEKLFF. The DNA of the CDR3 is TGCGTCAGCAGCCAAGATTCCCCAGGGGACACGTCCGCTAATGAAAAACTGTTTTTT.

V and J are TRBV10-3 and TRBJ2-7; 10 nucleotides align to TRBD2. The V gene end was trimmed by 5 bases and the J gene end by 3 bases; junction bases not matched to a gene: 7. The V gene's germline CDR1 is ENHRY and CDR2 SYGVKD. The CDR3 extends over 15 amino acids. The CDR3 DNA is TGTGCCATCAGTCCAACTAGCGGGAATAGCTACGAGCAGTACTTC. Amino acids: CAISPTSGNSYEQYF.

V and J are TRBV20-1 and TRBJ2-3; possibly TRBD2 for D (5 bases). The CDR3 is made up of 13 amino acids. V lost 4 bases, J lost 1 base, and 9 bases lay in between. Germline CDR1 and CDR2: DFQATT and SNEGSKA (reference sequence). For the CDR3, the DNA is TGCAGTGCTAAGGACTCGCGCACAGATACGCAGTATTTT. This codes for CSAKDSRTDTQYF.

The chain has TRBV5-1 and TRBJ2-1; 8 bases are a match to TRBD2. The germline V gene encodes CDR1 SGHRS and CDR2 YFSETQ. The J segment lost 6 bases and the V segment lost 3 bases, leaving 8 bases of the junction unmatched. The CDR3 loop spans 15 amino acids. CDR3 sequence reads: CASSSSGSGGNEQFF. The CDR3 DNA is TGCGCCAGCAGCTCTAGCGGGTCCGGAGGCAATGAGCAGTTCTTC.

This clonotype was seen a handful of times. This chain links TRBV30 with TRBJ1-1; D may be TRBD1 (5 bases). The CDR3 loop spans 14 amino acids. Trimming cost V 4 bases and J 2 bases, with 14 bases left between them. Germline V gene data show CDR1 as GTSNPN and CDR2 as SVGIG (reference sequence). In DNA form, the CDR3 reads TGTGCCTGGACTAGGACACTTTCTAACACTGAAGCTTTCTTT. As protein: CAWTRTLSNTEAFF.

V gene TRBV20-1 combines with J gene TRBJ2-3; D ambiguous. CDR1 and CDR2 from the germline V gene are DFQATT and SNEGSKA (reference sequence). Trimming took 0 bases from V and 7 from J, leaving 5 bases between them. The CDR3 runs 11 residues. CDR3 DNA sequence: TGCAGTGCTAGAGAGGACCATACGCAGTATTTT. Protein: CSAREDHTQYF.

The sample holds a few counts of this clonotype. The rearrangement links TRBV30 to TRBJ2-1; 8 nucleotides line up with TRBD1. The CDR3 has 14 amino acids. Germline CDR1 and CDR2: GTSNPN and SVGIG (reference sequence). J gave up 5 bases and V 1 base, and 4 bases lay outside the gene matches. The CDR3 DNA is TGTGCCTGGAGTGCAGGACAGGGAGACAATGAGCAGTTCTTC. Translating gives CAWSAGQGDNEQFF.